The present T cell receptor beta chain was sequenced within a study of blood T cell repertoires in COVID-19 (dated by TCRdb to 2019 to 2021). As for the study more broadly: Samples from collaborators originated in the United States, Italy and Spain and spanned both the acute and convalescent phases of COVID-19. The repertoires were made available in a free public database intended to serve as a resource for research on the immune response to SARS-CoV-2. The prospective study material was composed of cDNA or gDNA derived from T cells, B-cell-depleted T cells, or PBMCs. Where available, HLA class I and class II types were obtained from metadata supplied by the sample provider rather than from assay-based typing. A de-identified subject ID, COVID-19 status, age in years and sex were almost always included in the sample metadata. The samples were drawn from the first 160 participants of the ongoing ImmuneRACE study and from over 950 subjects provided by 6 global collaborators. Subjects who had been exposed to COVID-19, were actively infected with it, or had recovered from it provided the deeply sampled blood TCRbeta repertoires that made up the dataset.

The research as a whole found: Clinical and demographic metadata were provided uncurated, with the amount varying by source and participant.

The collaborating institutions used their own protocols to collect whole blood in K2EDTA tubes. Collaborator samples were shipped for TCRbeta analysis as frozen whole blood, isolated PBMCs, or DNA extracted from either sample type. A few counts support this clone. Its recognized antigen is unknown. No much larger clone is present one base from it, and per-base qualities are unavailable. TCRbeta CDR3 regions were amplified from genomic DNA using the immunoSEQ Assay, a bias-controlled multiplex PCR. The original methods were these. Nucleated cell counts per sample were estimated from amplification of reference gene primers within the assay. Sequence reads were collapsed and filtered to measure the absolute abundance of every unique TCRbeta CDR3 rearrangement. For each sample, productive Simpson clonality was calculated as the square root of Simpson's diversity index across productive rearrangements. The immuneACCESS repertoire file appears here via TCRdb, limited to in-frame rearrangements. These files lack a portion of the clones; in checked studies, under half of the deficit traces to unresolved V genes, and the cause of the others is not known. Clonal size and the V and J genes are those of that table, whereas D and trimming came from the DNA. The sample records 250,000 or so clones, around 80% of which are singletons. The ten largest clones add up to under 5.5% of the sample.

The CDR3 has 13 amino acids, counting the end cysteine and phenylalanine. The CDR3 DNA has 39 bases and is translated from base 1. Trimming costs V 5 bases and J 2 bases, and their ends lie 9 bases apart. The chain is encoded by TRBV12-3 or TRBV12-4 joined to TRBJ2-5, with TRBD2 tentatively as D gene (6 bases match). The sequence derives from a man in his 60s with acute or convalescent COVID-19. The sample comprised peripheral blood. The sequenced DNA: TGTGCCAGCAGTAAACGGGAGCAAGAGACCCAGTACTTC. Translation gives CASSKREQETQYF.